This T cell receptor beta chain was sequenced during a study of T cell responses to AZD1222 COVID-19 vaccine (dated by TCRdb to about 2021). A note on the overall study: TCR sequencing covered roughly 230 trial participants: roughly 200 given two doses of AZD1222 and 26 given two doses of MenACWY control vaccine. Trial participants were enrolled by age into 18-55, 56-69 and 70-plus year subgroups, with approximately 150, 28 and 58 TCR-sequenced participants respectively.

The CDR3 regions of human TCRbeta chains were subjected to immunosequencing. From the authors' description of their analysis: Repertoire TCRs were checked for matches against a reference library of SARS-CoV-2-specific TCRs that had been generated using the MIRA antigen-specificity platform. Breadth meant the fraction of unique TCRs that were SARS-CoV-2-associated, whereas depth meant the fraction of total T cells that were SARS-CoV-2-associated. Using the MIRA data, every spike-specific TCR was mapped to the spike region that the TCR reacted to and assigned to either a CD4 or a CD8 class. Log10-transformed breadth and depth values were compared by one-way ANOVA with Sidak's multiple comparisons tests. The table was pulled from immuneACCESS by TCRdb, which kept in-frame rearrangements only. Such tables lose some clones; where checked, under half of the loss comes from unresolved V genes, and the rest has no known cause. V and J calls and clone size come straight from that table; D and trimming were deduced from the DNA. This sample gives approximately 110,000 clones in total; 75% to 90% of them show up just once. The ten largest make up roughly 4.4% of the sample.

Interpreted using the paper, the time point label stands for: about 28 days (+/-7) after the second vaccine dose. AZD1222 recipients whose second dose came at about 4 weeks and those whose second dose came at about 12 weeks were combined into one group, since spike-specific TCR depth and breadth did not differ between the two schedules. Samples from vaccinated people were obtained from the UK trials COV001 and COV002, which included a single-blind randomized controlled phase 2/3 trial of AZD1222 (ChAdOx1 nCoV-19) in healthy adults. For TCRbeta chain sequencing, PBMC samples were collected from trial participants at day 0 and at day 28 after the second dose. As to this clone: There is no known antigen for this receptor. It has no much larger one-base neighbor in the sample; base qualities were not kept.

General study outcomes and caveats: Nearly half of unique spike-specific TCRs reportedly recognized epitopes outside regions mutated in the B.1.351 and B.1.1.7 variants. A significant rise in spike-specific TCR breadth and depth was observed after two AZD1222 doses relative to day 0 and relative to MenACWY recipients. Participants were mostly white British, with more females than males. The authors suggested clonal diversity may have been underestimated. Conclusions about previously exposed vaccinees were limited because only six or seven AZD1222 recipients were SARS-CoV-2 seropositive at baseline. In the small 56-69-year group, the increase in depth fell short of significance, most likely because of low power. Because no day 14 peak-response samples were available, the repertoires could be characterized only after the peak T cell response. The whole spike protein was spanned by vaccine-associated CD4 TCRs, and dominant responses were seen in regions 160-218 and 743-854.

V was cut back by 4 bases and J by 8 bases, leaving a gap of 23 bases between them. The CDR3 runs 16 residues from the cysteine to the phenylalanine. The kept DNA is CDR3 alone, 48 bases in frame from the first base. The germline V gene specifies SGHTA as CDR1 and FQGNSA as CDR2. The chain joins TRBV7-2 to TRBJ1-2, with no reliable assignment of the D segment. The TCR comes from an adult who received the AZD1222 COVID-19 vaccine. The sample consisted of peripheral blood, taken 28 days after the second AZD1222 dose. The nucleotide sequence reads TGTGCCAGCAGCTCCGGACCCGGGTCAGGTATCTTCGGCTACACCTTC. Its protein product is CASSSGPGSGIFGYTF.